A single TCR beta chain is shown here with its context. Its matching antigen is unknown. These data belong to a study of cytomegalovirus exposure and HLA in healthy donors. General study points: What TCR beta sequences reportedly achieved was accurate prediction of HLA-A and HLA-B alleles in most subjects. It was reportedly the case that the classifier diagnosed cytomegalovirus status with high specificity and sensitivity. Cytomegalovirus-associated TCR beta chains were listed, numbering over 150.

The germline V and J ends were trimmed by 6 bases and 4 bases, with 9 bases remaining between them. CDR1 and CDR2 (germline): SGHVS, FQNEAQ. The CDR3 totals 12 residues. The study ran its PCR with 60 Vbeta and 13 Jbeta primers. The method was immunoSEQ multiplex PCR; TCRdb's version includes in-frame clones alone and lacks a portion of them. This sample has under 130,000 clones, with roughly 70% found just once. The chain is built from TRBV7-8 and TRBJ1-2, with D perhaps matching TRBD1 (6 bases). Sequenced: PBMCs. The TCR originated in a man aged 35-49 years in good health and CMV-seronegative. CDR3 nucleotides: TGTGCCAGCAGGACAGGTGGCTATGGCTACACCTTC. Translated, it gives CASRTGGYGYTF. The full variable domain, completed using reference TRBV7-8 and TRBJ1-2, is GAGVSQSPRYKVAKRGQDVALRCDPISGHVSLFWYQQALGQGPEFLTYFQNEAQLDKSGLPSDRFFAERPEGSVSTLKIQRTQQEDSAVYLCASRTGGYGYTFGSGTRLTVV.